These 25 T cell receptor beta chains share one sample of origin, sequenced in a study of radiotherapy plus CTLA-4 blockade in lung cancer. Data came from immunoSEQ multiplex PCR; TCRdb stores just in-frame clones and leaves some out. This table has about 40,000 clones, 65% to 90% appearing once. The sample in question was peripheral blood, obtained from a patient treated with radiotherapy plus ipilimumab. Receptors were obtained from a human donor with non-small cell lung cancer whose response to radiotherapy plus ipilimumab could not be evaluated.

CDR3 sequence: CASSSQETQYF. The CDR3 nucleotides are TGTGCCAGCAGTAGCCAAGAGACCCAGTACTTC. V is TRBV7-9 and J is TRBJ2-5; D gene ambiguous. The ends were cut back, 6 bases at V and 1 base at J, with 3 bases in the middle. Germline CDR1 and CDR2: SEHNR and FQNEAQ (reference sequence). This CDR3 spans 11 amino acids.

The chain links TRBV28 to TRBJ1-1; 7 bases map to TRBD1. J was trimmed by 7 bases and V by 6 bases; bases with no gene match: 8. CDR3 length: 13 residues. From germline, CDR1 is MDHEN and CDR2 SYDVKM. The CDR3 DNA reads as TGTGCCAGCAGGACAGGGAAAAGTTTTGAAGCTTTCTTT. It is translated as CASRTGKSFEAFF.

This clone was seen just once. V and J are TRBV7-2 and TRBJ2-5, with TRBD2 matching 13 bases. The ends lost 6 bases at V and 10 bases at J; junction bases unmatched: 5. Germline values: CDR1 SGHTA, CDR2 FQGNSA. The CDR3 has 13 amino acids. Here the CDR3 reads CASSSGLAGDQYF. Here the CDR3 DNA reads TGTGCCAGCAGTTCCGGACTAGCGGGAGACCAGTACTTC.

The rearrangement uses TRBV27 and TRBJ2-1, with D hard to call. The V gene's germline CDR1 is MNHEY and CDR2 SMNVEV (reference sequence). Deletions cut 3 bases from V and 8 bases from J, with 14 bases between. CDR3 length: 14 residues. The CDR3 loop reads CASSFQPPLHEQFF. CDR3 in DNA: TGTGCCAGCAGTTTCCAACCCCCTCTACATGAGCAGTTCTTC.

V and J are TRBV12-5 and TRBJ1-4; 7 nucleotides line up with TRBD1. This CDR3 contains 19 residues. Germline lookup yields CDR1 LGHNT and CDR2 FRNRAP. After removal of 0 bases from V and 1 base from J, the junction contained 11 bases not matched to a gene. CDR3 amino acids: CASGLVRYWDSLTNEKLFF. CDR3 DNA: TGTGCTAGTGGTTTGGTACGGTACTGGGACAGCTTAACTAATGAAAAACTGTTTTTT.

The CDR3 DNA is TGTGCCAGCAGCGGGGGAGGCTCCACAGATACGCAGTATTTT. This sequence encodes CASSGGGSTDTQYF. This chain links TRBV6-5 with TRBJ2-3; TRBD2 is a possible D gene (6 bases). Germline V gene data show CDR1 as MNHEY and CDR2 as SVGAGI. The CDR3 contains 14 residues. V shed 6 bases and J shed 2 bases, with 12 bases lying between them.

The genes are TRBV9 and TRBJ2-1; 8 positions agree with TRBD2. The CDR3 loop spans 18 amino acids. Germline CDR1 and CDR2: SGDLS and YYNGEE. V gave up 0 bases and J gave up 4 bases; unmatched junction bases: 12. This CDR3 is CASSVAGTSGYRYNEQFF. CDR3 DNA sequence: TGTGCCAGCAGCGTAGCTGGCACTAGCGGCTACCGATACAATGAGCAGTTCTTC.

The chain uses TRBV6-4 and TRBJ2-1; perhaps TRBD2 as D (5 bases). Trimming cost V 4 bases and J 3 bases, with 7 bases left between them. The CDR3 runs 13 residues. CDR1 is MRHNA, CDR2 SNTAGT, per germline. CDR3 sequence (DNA): TGTGCCAGCAGTGCGACTAACTACAATGAGCAGTTCTTC. It codes for CASSATNYNEQFF.

This clone turned up a few times. The chain joins TRBV28 to TRBJ1-5; D may be TRBD1 (5 bases). The CDR3 sequence is 13 residues long. The V end was cut by 2 bases, the J end by 9 bases, with 11 bases between. Germline CDR1 is MDHEN and CDR2 is SYDVKM. In nucleotides, the CDR3 is TGTGCCAGCAGTTTAACCAGGGCGCGGCCCCAGCATTTT. This gives the protein CASSLTRARPQHF.

The CDR3 DNA is TGTGCCACCGTTGGGGCCGGGGCACAGGGAGGAAACACCATATATTTT. It encodes CATVGAGAQGGNTIYF. V is TRBV10-3 and J is TRBJ1-3, with D possibly TRBD1 on 6 matching bases. The germline CDR1 and CDR2 sequences are ENHRY and SYGVKD. V lost 10 bases to trimming and J lost 4 bases, with 23 bases between them. This CDR3 has 16 amino acids.

The chain joins TRBV6-4 to TRBJ1-1, with 9 positions matching TRBD1. CDR1 is MRHNA and CDR2 is SNTAGT in the germline V gene. Trimming took 5 bases from V and 8 from J; bases not matched to a gene: 3. The CDR3 is 12 amino acids. The CDR3 loop is CASSHTGGEAFF. CDR3 in DNA: TGTGCCAGCAGTCATACAGGGGGCGAAGCTTTCTTT.

This clone appeared a few times. The chain links TRBV5-6 to TRBJ1-2, with D unresolved. This CDR3 spans 14 amino acids. Germline values: CDR1 SGHDT, CDR2 YYEEEE. With 1 base removed from V and 3 bases from J, the gap between germline ends came to 10 bases. CDR3 coding DNA: TGTGCCAGCAGCTTGTCGCGGCGGGACTATGGCTACACCTTC. This sequence encodes CASSLSRRDYGYTF.

The V call is TRBV5-1, the J call TRBJ1-1, with TRBD1 as a possible D gene (5 bases). The V end was cut by 1 base, the J end by 6 bases, with 13 bases between. From germline, CDR1 is SGHRS and CDR2 YFSETQ. This CDR3 is built from 14 residues. The DNA for the CDR3 is TGCGCCAGCAGCTTGCTCGGGGGAGGGGCTGAAGCTTTCTTT. Protein product: CASSLLGGGAEAFF.

The chain employs TRBV6-6 and TRBJ1-1, with TRBD1 matching over 11 bases. Germline V gene sequence: CDR1 MNHNY, CDR2 SVGAGI (reference sequence). The trim removed 5 bases at V and 4 bases at J, leaving 6 bases unmatched. The CDR3 totals 15 residues. The CDR3 here is CASSLGQGAVTEAFF. The CDR3 nucleotides read TGTGCCAGCAGTCTTGGACAGGGGGCTGTCACTGAAGCTTTCTTT.

The J gene is TRBJ2-2, the V gene TRBV5-1; no definite D call. CDR1 SGHRS and CDR2 YFSETQ come from the germline V gene. The V and J ends lost 0 bases and 6 bases respectively, with 15 bases between them. The CDR3 runs to 16 residues. CDR3 DNA: TGCGCCAGCAGCTTGGACCCGCTCCGAGGCCCCGGGGAGCTGTTTTTT. This codes for CASSLDPLRGPGELFF.

V gene TRBV5-4 combines with J gene TRBJ2-7; 9 nucleotides line up with TRBD1. Germline-derived CDR1 and CDR2 are SGHNT and YYREEE (reference sequence). V gave up 4 bases and J gave up 2 bases; unmatched junction bases: 7. This CDR3 has 15 amino acids. The CDR3 DNA sequence: TGTGCCAGCAGCCTCCGGGACAGGGCCCCCTACGAGCAGTACTTC. Its protein product is CASSLRDRAPYEQYF.

This sequence joins TRBV7-2 and TRBJ2-4; 11 nucleotides align to TRBD2. Trimming at V came to 5 bases and at J to 6 bases, leaving 3 bases not matched to a gene. From germline, CDR1 is SGHTA and CDR2 FQGNSA. The CDR3 spans 14 residues. The CDR3 DNA reads as TGTGCCAGCAGCCCGGGGACTAGCGGAAACATTCAGTACTTC. Translating it yields CASSPGTSGNIQYF.

This chain connects TRBV20-1 to TRBJ2-1; D perhaps matches TRBD2 (5 bases). Trimming removed 3 bases at V and 6 bases at J, with 6 bases between. The CDR3 is 11 residues long. CDR1 and CDR2 (germline): DFQATT, SNEGSKA (reference sequence). CDR3 sequence: CSARRANEQFF. The CDR3 bases are TGCAGTGCTAGGAGGGCCAATGAGCAGTTCTTC.

CDR3 bases: TGCGCCAGCAGCCACGGCCCGGGACAGGGGAACACTGAAGCTTTCTTT. This encodes CASSHGPGQGNTEAFF. The V call is TRBV4-3, the J call TRBJ1-1; TRBD1 matches 9 bases. There are 16 residues in the CDR3. Per the germline V gene, CDR1 is LGHNA and CDR2 is YSLEER. Trimming cost V 3 bases and J 1 base; bases outside gene matches: 6.

The V and J genes are TRBV7-9 and TRBJ1-4, with D maybe TRBD1 (5 bases). Germline V gene data show CDR1 as SEHNR and CDR2 as FQNEAQ (reference sequence). This CDR3 contains 15 residues. Trimming stripped 0 bases from V and 10 bases from J, with 15 bases between. The CDR3 reads CASSLAGTAGRKLFF. CDR3 in DNA: TGTGCCAGCAGCTTAGCGGGGACGGCGGGGCGAAAACTGTTTTTT.

CDR3 coding DNA: TGTGCCAGCAGCCCCGGACTAGCGGGGGATCTGGGAGATACGCAGTATTTT. Amino acid sequence: CASSPGLAGDLGDTQYF. This chain joins TRBV7-6 and TRBJ2-3; the match to TRBD2 covers 13 bases. With V trimmed by 5 bases and J by 5 bases, 10 bases remained unmatched. The germline gives CDR1 SGHVS, CDR2 FNYEAQ. The CDR3 has 17 residues.

V is TRBV28 and J is TRBJ2-5; D is perhaps TRBD1 (6 bases). V lost 5 bases and J lost 11, with 24 bases in between. Germline V lookup: CDR1 MDHEN, CDR2 SYDVKM. The CDR3 is 15 residues long. The CDR3 nucleotides read TGTGCCAGCAGTCCCATTATCAACCGGGACACTGAGCAGTACTTC. This codes for CASSPIINRDTEQYF.

The chain joins TRBV9 to TRBJ2-3, with 8 bases matching TRBD2. The CDR3 extends over 14 amino acids. J was trimmed by 4 bases and V by 2 bases; bases with no gene match: 3. From germline, CDR1 is SGDLS and CDR2 YYNGEE. CDR3 bases: TGTGCCAGCAGCGTCGGGAGGGCCCCAGATACGCAGTATTTT. Protein sequence: CASSVGRAPDTQYF.

The chain links TRBV7-8 to TRBJ1-1; D unresolved. CDR3 length: 14 amino acids. Trimming shortened V by 5 bases and J by 0 bases, and 10 bases separated the two germline ends. CDR1 is SGHVS and CDR2 is FQNEAQ in the germline V gene. For the CDR3, the DNA is TGTGCCAGCAGCCCCGGGAGGTTGAACACTGAAGCTTTCTTT. It specifies CASSPGRLNTEAFF.

This clone occurred a few times. This chain connects TRBV29-1 to TRBJ2-3; possibly TRBD1 for D (5 bases). Germline V gives CDR1 SQVTM, CDR2 ANQGSEA. Trimming shortened V by 1 base and J by 1 base, and 9 bases separated the two germline ends. The CDR3 has 14 amino acids. CDR3 protein: CSVEGGYRTDTQYF. In DNA, the CDR3 is TGCAGCGTTGAAGGGGGCTACCGCACAGATACGCAGTATTTT.